A selection of T cell receptor beta chains follows, all from one sample in a study of blood T cell repertoires in COVID-19. Clones were read by immunoSEQ multiplex PCR, and TCRdb kept only the in-frame ones, dropping some. The table shows some 80,000 clones, with around four fifths occurring only once. Sequencing input: peripheral blood. The receptors come from a man in his sixties with COVID-19, enrolled during active disease. Each CDR3 is given without its conserved first and last residue. Fields, in order: J gene, V gene, CDR3 protein.

TRBJ1-5 TRBV5-6 ASSGAGFGNQPQH
TRBJ1-1 TRBV5-1 ASSLASAFENTEAF
TRBJ2-3 TRBV9 ASSVGRTDTQY
TRBJ1-2 TRBV2 ASLEGTVYGYT
TRBJ1-2 TRBV29-1 SIQGIDGYT
TRBJ2-2 TRBV3-1/TRBV3-2 ASSQGVQGTGELF
TRBJ2-5 TRBV7-8 ASSLASVETQY
TRBJ1-5 TRBV3-1/TRBV3-2 ASSQGSGLNQPQH
TRBJ2-1 TRBV9 ASSPSGSSYNEQF
TRBJ2-3 TRBV7-9 ASSPPSPDTQY
TRBJ1-4 TRBV9 ASSPTGGATNEKLF
TRBJ1-5 TRBV21-1 ASSKQRTWTGYSNQPQH
TRBJ2-1 TRBV13 ASSPWGGDYNEQF
TRBJ2-3 TRBV7-2 ASGAGTDTQY
TRBJ2-1 TRBV7-2 ASSLGTEYNEQF
TRBJ2-1 TRBV5-5 ASSWDGTANNEQF
TRBJ2-3 TRBV9 ASSVADTQY
TRBJ1-4 TRBV10-3 AISEKTGLSPTNEKLF
TRBJ1-1 TRBV11-3 ASSLEGHRTEAF
TRBJ2-7 TRBV3-1/TRBV3-2 ASSTSAGAIEQY
TRBJ2-2 TRBV19 ASTEQTNTGELF
TRBJ2-3 TRBV4-1 ASSQSPGQRTDTQY